What follows is one TCR beta chain and its context. The CDR3 totals 17 residues. With V trimmed by 7 bases and J by 0 bases, 8 bases remained unmatched. Looked up from germline, CDR1 is KGHDR and CDR2 is SFDVKD. This sample was taken from a study of blood T cell repertoires in COVID-19. Study context: There were acute and convalescent COVID-19 samples, and they came from the United States, Italy and Spain. T cells, B-cell-depleted T cells, or PBMCs supplied cDNA or gDNA.

Original methodology: Reference gene primer amplification yielded estimated nucleated cell counts. This table comes from immunoSEQ multiplex PCR, and its TCRdb copy is limited to in-frame clones, with some not included. Clone size and the V and J calls come from that table; the DNA yielded D and trimming. The data show about 340,000 clones, with more than 70% seen just once and around 3% held by the top ten. Input material: peripheral blood. This TCR came from a man under 40 with active or convalescent COVID-19. V and J are TRBV24-1 and TRBJ2-1; 10 nucleotides align to TRBD2. In DNA, the CDR3 is TGTGCCACCAGCCCGGGACTAGCGCGGAGCTCCTACAATGAGCAGTTCTTC. This gives the protein CATSPGLARSSYNEQFF.